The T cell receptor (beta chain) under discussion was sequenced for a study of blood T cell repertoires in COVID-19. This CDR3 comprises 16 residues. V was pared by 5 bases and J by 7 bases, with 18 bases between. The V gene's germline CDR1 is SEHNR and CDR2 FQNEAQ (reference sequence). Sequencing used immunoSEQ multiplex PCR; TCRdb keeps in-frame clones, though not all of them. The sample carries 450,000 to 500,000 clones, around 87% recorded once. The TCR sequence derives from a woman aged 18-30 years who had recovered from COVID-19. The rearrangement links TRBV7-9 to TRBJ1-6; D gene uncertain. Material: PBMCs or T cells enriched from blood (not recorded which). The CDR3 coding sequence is TGTGCCAGCAGCCCCTCATTAACGGGTTACAATTCACCCCTCCACTTT. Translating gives CASSPSLTGYNSPLHF.